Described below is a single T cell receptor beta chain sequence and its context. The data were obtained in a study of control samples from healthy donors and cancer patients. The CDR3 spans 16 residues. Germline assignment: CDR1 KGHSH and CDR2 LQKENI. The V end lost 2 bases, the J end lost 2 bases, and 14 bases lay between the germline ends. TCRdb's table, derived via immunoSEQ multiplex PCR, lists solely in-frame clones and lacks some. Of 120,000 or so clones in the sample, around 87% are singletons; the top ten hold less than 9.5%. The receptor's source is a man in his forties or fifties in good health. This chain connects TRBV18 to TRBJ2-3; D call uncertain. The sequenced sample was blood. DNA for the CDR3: TGTGCCAGCTCACCAGGAGTCAGTAGACCCACAGATACGCAGTATTTT. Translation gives CASSPGVSRPTDTQYF.